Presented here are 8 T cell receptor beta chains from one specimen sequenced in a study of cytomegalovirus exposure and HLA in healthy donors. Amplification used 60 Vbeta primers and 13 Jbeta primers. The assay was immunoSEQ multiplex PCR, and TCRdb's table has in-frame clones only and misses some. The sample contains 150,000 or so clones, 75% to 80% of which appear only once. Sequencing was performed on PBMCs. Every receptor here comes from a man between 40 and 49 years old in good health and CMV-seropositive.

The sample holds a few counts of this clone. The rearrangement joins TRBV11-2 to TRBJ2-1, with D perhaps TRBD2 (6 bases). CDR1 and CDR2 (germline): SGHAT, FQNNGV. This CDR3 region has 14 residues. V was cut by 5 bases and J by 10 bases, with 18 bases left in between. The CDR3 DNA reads TGTGCCAGCAGCCCTTGGGACGGGGCGGGGGAGCAGTTCTTC. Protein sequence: CASSPWDGAGEQFF.

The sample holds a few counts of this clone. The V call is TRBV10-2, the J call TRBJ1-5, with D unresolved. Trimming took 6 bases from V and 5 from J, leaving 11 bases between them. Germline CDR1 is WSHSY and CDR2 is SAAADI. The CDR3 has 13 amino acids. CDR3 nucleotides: TGCGCCAGCAGATTCGACCGGGATCAGCCCCAGCATTTT. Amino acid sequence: CASRFDRDQPQHF.

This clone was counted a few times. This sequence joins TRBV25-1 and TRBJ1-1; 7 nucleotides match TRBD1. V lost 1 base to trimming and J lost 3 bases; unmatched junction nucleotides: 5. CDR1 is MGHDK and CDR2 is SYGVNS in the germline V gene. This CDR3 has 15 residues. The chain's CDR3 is CASSELGGTDTEAFF. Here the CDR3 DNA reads TGTGCCAGCAGTGAATTGGGCGGGACAGACACTGAAGCTTTCTTT. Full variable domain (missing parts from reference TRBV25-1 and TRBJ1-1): EADIYQTPRYLVIGTGKKITLECSQTMGHDKMYWYQQDPGMELHLIHYSYGVNSTEKGDLSSESTVSRIRTEHFPLTLESARPSHTSQYLCASSELGGTDTEAFFGQGTRLTVV.

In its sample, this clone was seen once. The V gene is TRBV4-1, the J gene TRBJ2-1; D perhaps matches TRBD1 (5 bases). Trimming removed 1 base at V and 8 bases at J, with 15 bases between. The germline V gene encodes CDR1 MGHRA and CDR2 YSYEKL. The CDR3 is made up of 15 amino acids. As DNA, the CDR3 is TGCGCCAGCAGCCAAGGAGTTGGAAGGGGCGATGAGCAGTTCTTC. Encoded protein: CASSQGVGRGDEQFF.

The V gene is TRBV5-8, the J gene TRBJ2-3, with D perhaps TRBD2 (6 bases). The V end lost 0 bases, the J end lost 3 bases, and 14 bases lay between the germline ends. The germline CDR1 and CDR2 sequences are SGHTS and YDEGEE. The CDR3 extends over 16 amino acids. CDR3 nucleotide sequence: TGTGCCAGCAGCTTGGGGGTAGTCGGGAGAACAGATACGCAGTATTTT. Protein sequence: CASSLGVVGRTDTQYF. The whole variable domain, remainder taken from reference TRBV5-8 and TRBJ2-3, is EAGVTQSPTHLIKTRGQQATLRCSPISGHTSVYWYQQALGLGLQFLLWYDEGEERNRGNFPPRFSGRQFPNYSSELNVNALELEDSALYLCASSLGVVGRTDTQYFGPGTRLTVL.

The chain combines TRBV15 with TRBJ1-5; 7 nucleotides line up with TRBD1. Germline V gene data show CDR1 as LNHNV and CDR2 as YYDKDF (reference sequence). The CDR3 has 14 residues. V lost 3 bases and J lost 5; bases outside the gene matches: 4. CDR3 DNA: TGTGCCACCAGCAGGGGGGACAGTGATCAGCCCCAGCATTTT. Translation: CATSRGDSDQPQHF.

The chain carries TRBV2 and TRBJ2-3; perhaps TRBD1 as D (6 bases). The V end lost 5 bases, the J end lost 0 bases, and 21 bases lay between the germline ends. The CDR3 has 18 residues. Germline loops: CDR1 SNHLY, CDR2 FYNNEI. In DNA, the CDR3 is TGTGCCAGCAGTTTCCGGGACACGCGCTCAACTAGCACAGATACGCAGTATTTT. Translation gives CASSFRDTRSTSTDTQYF.

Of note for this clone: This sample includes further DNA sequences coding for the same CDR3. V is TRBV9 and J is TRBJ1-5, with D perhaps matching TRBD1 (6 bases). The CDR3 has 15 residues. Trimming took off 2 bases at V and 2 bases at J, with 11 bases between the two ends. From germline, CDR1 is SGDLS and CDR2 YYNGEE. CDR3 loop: CASSVGGGGNQPQHF. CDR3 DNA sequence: TGTGCCAGCAGCGTGGGGGGGGGCGGCAATCAGCCCCAGCATTTT.